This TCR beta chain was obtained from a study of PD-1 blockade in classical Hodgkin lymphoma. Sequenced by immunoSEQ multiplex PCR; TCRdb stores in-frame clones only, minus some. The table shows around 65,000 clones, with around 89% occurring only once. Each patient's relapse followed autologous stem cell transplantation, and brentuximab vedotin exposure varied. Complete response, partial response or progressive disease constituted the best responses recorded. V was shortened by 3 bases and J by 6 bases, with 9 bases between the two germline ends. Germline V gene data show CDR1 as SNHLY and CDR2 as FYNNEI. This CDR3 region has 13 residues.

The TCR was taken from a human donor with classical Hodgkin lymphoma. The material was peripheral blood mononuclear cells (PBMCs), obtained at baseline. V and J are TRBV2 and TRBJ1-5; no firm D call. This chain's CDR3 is CASSEMTSQPQHF. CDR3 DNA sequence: TGTGCCAGCAGTGAGATGACCAGTCAGCCCCAGCATTTT.